Sequencing of this T cell receptor (beta chain) was carried out in a study of blood T cells in healthy people across ages. Study findings and constraints: Unknown donor CMV status possibly confounded expanded clonotype changes.

A remark on this clonotype: Its specificity is unknown.

Together with a sample-barcoded 5' primer, a J-beta primer mix was included in a second PCR lasting about 7 to 12 cycles. TCRdb reanalysed the 5' RACE reads using MiXCR and keeps one entry per CDR3 protein. Of fewer than 800,000 distinct CDR3 sequences in the sample, under 25% were seen once. V gave up 6 bases and J gave up 4 bases; unmatched junction bases: 9. The germline V gene encodes CDR1 WNHNN and CDR2 SYGVQD (reference sequence). The CDR3 is made up of 15 amino acids. The sequenced sample was blood. The clonotype was recovered from an older man in good health. The chain employs TRBV10-1 and TRBJ2-3, with 8 bases that match TRBD2. CDR3 nucleotide sequence: TGCGCCAGCAGCATCGCGGGAGGTCGAGCAGATACGCAGTATTTT. Amino acids: CASSIAGGRADTQYF.